This paragraph covers one TCR beta chain sequence. Its matching antigen is unknown. These data belong to a study of cytomegalovirus exposure and HLA in healthy donors. The CDR3 is 15 residues long. Germline lookup yields CDR1 SGHRS and CDR2 YFSETQ. Germline trimming cut 5 bases from V and 7 bases from J; bases unmatched to any gene: 10. Study-level findings and limits: Associated with cytomegalovirus, according to the listing, were 170 or so TCR beta chains. According to a subsequent analysis, TCR clusters from the first cohort were inclined to appear together in the 100 to 150 validation repertoires.

Assay used: immunoSEQ multiplex PCR; TCRdb lists only in-frame clones, some missing. The sample includes under 60,000 clones, 88% of them seen just once. Material for sequencing was PBMCs. The chain employs TRBV5-1 and TRBJ2-2; the match to TRBD1 covers 8 bases. The clonotype comes from a woman aged 25 to 39 in good health and CMV-seronegative. CDR3 region: CASRPQGAINGELFF. The CDR3, as DNA: TGCGCCAGCAGACCGCAGGGGGCGATTAACGGGGAGCTGTTTTTT.